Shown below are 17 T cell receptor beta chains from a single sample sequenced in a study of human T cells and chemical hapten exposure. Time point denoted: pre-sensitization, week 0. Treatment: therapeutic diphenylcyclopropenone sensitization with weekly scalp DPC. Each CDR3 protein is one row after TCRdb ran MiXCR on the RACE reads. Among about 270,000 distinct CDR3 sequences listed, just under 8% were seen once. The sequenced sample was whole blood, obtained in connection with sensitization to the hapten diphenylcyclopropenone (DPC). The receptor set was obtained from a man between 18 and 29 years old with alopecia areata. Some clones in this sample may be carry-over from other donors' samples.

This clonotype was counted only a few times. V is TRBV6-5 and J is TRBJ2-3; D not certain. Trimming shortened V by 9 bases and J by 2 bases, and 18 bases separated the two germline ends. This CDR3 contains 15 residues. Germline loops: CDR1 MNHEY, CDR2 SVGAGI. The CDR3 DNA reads TGTGCCAGTCGAACGATAGGTAGGGTCACAGATACGCAGTATTTT. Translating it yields CASRTIGRVTDTQYF.

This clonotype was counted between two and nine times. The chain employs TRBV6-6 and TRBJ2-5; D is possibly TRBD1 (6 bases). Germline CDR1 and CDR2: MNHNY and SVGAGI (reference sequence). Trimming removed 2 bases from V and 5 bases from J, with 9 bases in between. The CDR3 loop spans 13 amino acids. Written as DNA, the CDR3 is TGTGCCAGCAGTTACGCCAGGGGCGAGACCCAGTACTTC. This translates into CASSYARGETQYF.

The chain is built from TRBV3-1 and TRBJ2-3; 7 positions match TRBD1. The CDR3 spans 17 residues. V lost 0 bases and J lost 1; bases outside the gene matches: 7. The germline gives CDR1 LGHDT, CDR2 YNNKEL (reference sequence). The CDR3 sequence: CASSQDLSDRGTDTQYF. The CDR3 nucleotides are TGTGCCAGCAGCCAAGATTTGTCCGACAGGGGCACAGATACGCAGTATTTT.

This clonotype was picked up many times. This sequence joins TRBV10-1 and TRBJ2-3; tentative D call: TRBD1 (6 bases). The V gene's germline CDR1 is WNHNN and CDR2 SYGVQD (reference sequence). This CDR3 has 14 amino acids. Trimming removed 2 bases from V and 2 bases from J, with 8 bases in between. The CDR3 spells CASSETGNTDTQYF. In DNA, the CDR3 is TGCGCCAGCAGTGAGACAGGGAACACAGATACGCAGTATTTT.

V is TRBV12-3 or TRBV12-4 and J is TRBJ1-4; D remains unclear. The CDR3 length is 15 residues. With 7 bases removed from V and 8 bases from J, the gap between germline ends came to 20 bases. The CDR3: CASTLGRIKREKLFF. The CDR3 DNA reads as TGTGCCAGCACCTTAGGGCGGATAAAGAGGGAAAAACTGTTTTTT.

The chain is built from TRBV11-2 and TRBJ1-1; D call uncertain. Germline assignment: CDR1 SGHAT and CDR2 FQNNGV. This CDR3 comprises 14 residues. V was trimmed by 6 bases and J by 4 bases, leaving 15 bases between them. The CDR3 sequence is CASRHQDESTEAFF. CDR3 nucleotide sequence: TGTGCCAGCAGACACCAGGATGAAAGCACTGAAGCTTTCTTT.

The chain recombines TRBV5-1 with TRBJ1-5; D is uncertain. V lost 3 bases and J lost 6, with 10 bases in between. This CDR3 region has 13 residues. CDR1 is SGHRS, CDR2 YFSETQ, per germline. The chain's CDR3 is CASSSSGSQPQHF. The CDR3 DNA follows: TGCGCCAGCAGCTCAAGCGGGTCTCAGCCCCAGCATTTT.

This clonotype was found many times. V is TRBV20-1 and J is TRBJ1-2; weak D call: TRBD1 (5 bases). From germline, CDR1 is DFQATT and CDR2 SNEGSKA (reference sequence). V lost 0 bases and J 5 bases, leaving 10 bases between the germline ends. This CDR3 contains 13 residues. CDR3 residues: CSARDAGTYGYTF. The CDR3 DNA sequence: TGCAGTGCTAGAGATGCCGGGACTTATGGCTACACCTTC.

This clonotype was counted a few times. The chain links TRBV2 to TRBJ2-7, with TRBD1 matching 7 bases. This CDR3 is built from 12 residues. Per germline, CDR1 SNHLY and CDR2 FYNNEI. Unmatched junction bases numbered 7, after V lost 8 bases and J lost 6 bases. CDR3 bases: TGTGCCAGCCACGAGGGGGCATTCGAGCAGTACTTC. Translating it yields CASHEGAFEQYF.

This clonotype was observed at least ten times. The CDR3 nucleotides are TGTGCCAGCAGCAGGACTAGCGGGACTAGCACAGATACGCAGTATTTT. It yields the protein CASSRTSGTSTDTQYF. V gene TRBV4-2 combines with J gene TRBJ2-3; 12 positions agree with TRBD2. V shed 5 bases, J shed 0 bases, and the junction held 3 bases outside the gene matches. The CDR3 has 16 residues. CDR1 is LGHNA, CDR2 YNFKEQ, per germline.

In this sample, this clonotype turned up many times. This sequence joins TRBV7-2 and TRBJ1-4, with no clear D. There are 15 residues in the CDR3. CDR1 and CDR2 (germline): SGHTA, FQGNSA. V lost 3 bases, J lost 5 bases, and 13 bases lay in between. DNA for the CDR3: TGTGCCAGCAGCTTCCCCAGGCGAGGGAATGAAAAACTGTTTTTT. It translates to CASSFPRRGNEKLFF.

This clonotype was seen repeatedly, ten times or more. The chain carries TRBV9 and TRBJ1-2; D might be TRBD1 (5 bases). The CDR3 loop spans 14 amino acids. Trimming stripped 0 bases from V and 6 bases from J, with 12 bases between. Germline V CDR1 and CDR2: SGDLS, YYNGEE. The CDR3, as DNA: TGTGCCAGCAGCGTAGACGGCAGGGCGGATGGCTACACCTTC. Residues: CASSVDGRADGYTF.

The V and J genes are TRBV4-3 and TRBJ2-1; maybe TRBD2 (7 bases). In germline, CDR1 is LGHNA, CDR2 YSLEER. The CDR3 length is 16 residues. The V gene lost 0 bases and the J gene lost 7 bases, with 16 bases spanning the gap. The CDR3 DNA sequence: TGCGCCAGCAGCCAAGATATGGGAGGGGGACATAATGAGCAGTTCTTC. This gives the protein CASSQDMGGGHNEQFF.

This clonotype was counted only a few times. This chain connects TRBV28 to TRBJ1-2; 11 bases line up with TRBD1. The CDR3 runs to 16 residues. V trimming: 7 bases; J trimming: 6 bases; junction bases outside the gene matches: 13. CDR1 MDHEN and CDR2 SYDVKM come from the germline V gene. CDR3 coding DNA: TGTGCCAGCACAAGGACAGGGGGCGATTTGCTGGATGGCTACACCTTC. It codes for CASTRTGGDLLDGYTF.

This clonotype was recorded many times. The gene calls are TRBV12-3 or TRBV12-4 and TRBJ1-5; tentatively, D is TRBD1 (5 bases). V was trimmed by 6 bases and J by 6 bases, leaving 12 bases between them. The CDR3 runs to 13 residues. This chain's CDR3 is CASSLRVIQPQHF. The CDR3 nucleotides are TGTGCCAGCAGCCTCAGGGTTATTCAGCCCCAGCATTTT.

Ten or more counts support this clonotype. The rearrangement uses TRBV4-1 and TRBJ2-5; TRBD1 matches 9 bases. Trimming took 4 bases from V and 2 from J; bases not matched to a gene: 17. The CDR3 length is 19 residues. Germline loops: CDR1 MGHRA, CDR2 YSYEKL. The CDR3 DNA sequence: TGCGCCAGCAGCCCACCGCCGGGACAGGGTTTCGGCTTACAAGAGACCCAGTACTTC. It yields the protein CASSPPPGQGFGLQETQYF.

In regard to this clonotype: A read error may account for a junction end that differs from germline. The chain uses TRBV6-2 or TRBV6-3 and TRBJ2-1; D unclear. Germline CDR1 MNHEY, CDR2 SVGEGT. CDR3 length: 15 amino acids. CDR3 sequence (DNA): TGTGCCTGCAGCCTAGTATCGAGCTCCTACAATGAGCAGTTCTTC. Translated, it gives CACSLVSSSYNEQFF.